This record concerns one TCR beta chain sequence. The target antigen is unknown. This specimen belongs to a study of T-cell memory formation after mild COVID-19. Study in general: Clustering of TCRs was largely donor specific. General observations from the study: CD4+ bias marked clones expanding day 15 to 37, unlike balanced contracting clones.

TCRdb ran MiXCR on the 5' RACE reads and lists one entry per CDR3 protein. The sample carries over 300,000 distinct CDR3 sequences, around 20% recorded once. Material: PBMCs or a T cell subset sorted from them (not recorded which). This TCR was sampled from a young man who had mild COVID-19 (a few samples of this study predate the infection). Cell type and time point are not known.

CDR3 nucleotides: TGTGCCAGCAGCTTAGGTGACAGGCCGAACACTGAAGCTTTCTTT. This translates into CASSLGDRPNTEAFF. J is TRBJ1-1 and V is TRBV7-6; tentative D call: TRBD1 (6 bases). The CDR3 totals 15 residues. The V gene lost 1 base and the J gene lost 1 base, with 10 bases spanning the gap. Germline loops: CDR1 SGHVS, CDR2 FNYEAQ. The variable domain in full, with the rest retrieved from reference TRBV7-6 and TRBJ1-1, is GAGVSQSPRYKVTKRGQDVALRCDPISGHVSLYWYRQALGQGPEFLTYFNYEAQQDKSGLPNDRFSAERPEGSISTLTIQRTEQRDSAMYRCASSLGDRPNTEAFFGQGTRLTVV.